This entry lists 24 T cell receptor beta chains sequenced from one sample in a study of T-cell reconstitution after alpha-beta-depleted transplantation in children. The authors prepared the TCRbeta library with unique molecular identifiers. TCRdb redid the calling of the PCR reads with MiXCR, one entry per CDR3 protein. This sample has 280,000 or so distinct CDR3 sequences, with approximately 10% found just once. The sample consisted of peripheral blood, taken 180 days after TCRalphabeta/CD19-depleted stem cell transplant. The receptor source for this set is a male patient between 2 and 15 years old who had a stem cell transplant for chronic granulomatous disease, so the T cells may come from the graft donor.

The sample holds a few counts of this clonotype. The chain combines TRBV14 with TRBJ1-6; possibly TRBD1 for D (5 bases). Between the trimmed V and J ends, which lost 0 bases and 5 bases, there was a span of 14 bases. CDR3 length: 17 amino acids. The germline CDR1 and CDR2 sequences are SGHDN and FVKESK. The CDR3 loop reads CASSQEWAGRDNSPLHF. CDR3 DNA sequence: TGTGCCAGCAGCCAAGAATGGGCAGGGAGGGATAATTCACCCCTCCACTTT. The variable domain in full, with the rest retrieved from reference TRBV14 and TRBJ1-6, is EAGVTQFPSHSVIEKGQTVTLRCDPISGHDNLYWYRRVMGKEIKFLLHFVKESKQDESGMPNNRFLAERTGGTYSTLKVQPAELEDSGVYFCASSQEWAGRDNSPLHFGNGTRLTVT.

This clonotype was seen ten or more times. This sequence joins TRBV12-3 or TRBV12-4 and TRBJ2-7; D is uncertain. The germline V and J ends were trimmed by 0 bases and 2 bases, with 8 bases remaining between them. The CDR3 spans 14 residues. The CDR3 nucleotides are TGTGCCAGCAGTTTAGCGCTTGGAACCTACGAGCAGTACTTC. Translated: CASSLALGTYEQYF.

There are many counts of this clonotype. CDR3 coding DNA: TGCGCCAGCAGCTTGGCCGGGACTAGCGGGAGTCCCTCCTACAATGAGCAGTTCTTC. Translation: CASSLAGTSGSPSYNEQFF. The J gene is TRBJ2-1, the V gene TRBV5-1, with 14 bases that match TRBD2. The junction had 5 bases not matched to a gene; V was cut back by 0 bases and J by 0 bases. The CDR3 is 19 amino acids. Germline CDR1 reads SGHRS; CDR2 reads YFSETQ.

This clonotype was seen repeatedly, ten times or more. The genes are TRBV28 and TRBJ2-1; D ambiguous. With 8 bases removed from V and 4 bases from J, the gap between germline ends came to 12 bases. The germline gives CDR1 MDHEN, CDR2 SYDVKM. This CDR3 contains 13 residues. The CDR3 coding sequence is TGTGCCAGCTATGCGACTGCATACAATGAGCAGTTCTTC. This gives the protein CASYATAYNEQFF.

There are a few counts of this clonotype. The chain joins TRBV7-8 to TRBJ2-1; D is uncertain. V was clipped by 4 bases and J by 0 bases, with 16 bases between them. Germline V gives CDR1 SGHVS, CDR2 FQNEAQ. The CDR3 has 17 residues. The CDR3 DNA follows: TGTGCCAGCAGCTCTATTTCGGTCCTACGCTCCTACAATGAGCAGTTCTTC. It encodes CASSSISVLRSYNEQFF.

This clonotype was seen at least ten times. The chain combines TRBV29-1 with TRBJ2-1; 16 positions agree with TRBD2. V dropped 8 bases and J dropped 4; count of bases not matched to a gene: 5. The CDR3 is 15 amino acids. Germline V CDR1 and CDR2: SQVTM, ANQGSEA. For the CDR3, the DNA is TGCAGCCTCCGGGGACTAGCGGGAGGGTACAATGAGCAGTTCTTC. It is translated as CSLRGLAGGYNEQFF.

This clonotype was found many times. The V gene is TRBV10-2, the J gene TRBJ2-1; tentatively, D is TRBD2 (5 bases). V gave up 3 bases and J gave up 4 bases, with 16 bases separating them. Per germline, CDR1 WSHSY and CDR2 SAAADI. The CDR3 extends over 16 amino acids. CDR3 coding DNA: TGCGCCAGCAGTGAAGGACTGGAGCCGTCGTACAATGAGCAGTTCTTC. It is translated as CASSEGLEPSYNEQFF.

This clonotype was seen repeatedly, ten times or more. This chain joins TRBV9 and TRBJ2-3; TRBD1 aligns across 9 bases. Trimming removed 3 bases from V and 2 bases from J; junction bases left unmatched: 10. The length of the CDR3 is 17 residues. The germline gives CDR1 SGDLS, CDR2 YYNGEE. CDR3 sequence reads: CASSAPGTGRVTDTQYF. CDR3 DNA sequence: TGTGCCAGCAGCGCCCCCGGGACAGGGAGGGTCACAGATACGCAGTATTTT. The whole variable domain, filled in from reference TRBV9 and TRBJ2-3, reads DSGVTQTPKHLITATGQRVTLRCSPRSGDLSVYWYQQSLDQGLQFLIQYYNGEERAKGNILERFSAQQFPDLHSELNLSSLELGDSALYFCASSAPGTGRVTDTQYFGPGTRLTVL.

At least ten counts were recorded for this clonotype. J is TRBJ2-1 and V is TRBV29-1, with D possibly TRBD2 on 5 matching bases. Trimming took off 8 bases at V and 7 bases at J, with 24 bases between the two ends. The CDR3 is made up of 15 amino acids. CDR1 is SQVTM and CDR2 is ANQGSEA in the germline V gene. In nucleotides, the CDR3 is TGCAGCTCTAGTACCGGGATGCGTACGAGGAATGAGCAGTTCTTC. Translating it yields CSSSTGMRTRNEQFF.

This clonotype was counted many times. The chain employs TRBV7-3 and TRBJ2-1, with a tentative D call TRBD2 (7 bases). The V end lost 1 base, the J end lost 2 bases, and 12 bases lay between the germline ends. The CDR3 has 16 residues. The germline CDR1 and CDR2 sequences are SGHTA and FQGTGA. CDR3 sequence: CASSLRPGGPYNEQFF. The CDR3 DNA reads TGTGCCAGCAGCTTAAGGCCGGGGGGCCCCTACAATGAGCAGTTCTTC.

There are many counts of this clonotype. The gene calls are TRBV6-5 and TRBJ2-1; TRBD1 matches at 8 bases. The CDR3 extends over 18 amino acids. V lost 6 bases to trimming and J lost 8 bases; unmatched junction nucleotides: 21. Germline V gene lookup returns CDR1 MNHEY and CDR2 SVGAGI. In DNA, the CDR3 is TGTGCCAGCAGACGCGGACAGGGATTGGCTGGAGGGAGCTATGAGCAGTTCTTC. Its protein is CASRRGQGLAGGSYEQFF.

This clonotype came up many times. For the CDR3, the DNA is TGTGCCAGCAGCCCCCGGGAGGGTCAGCCCCAGCATTTT. As protein: CASSPREGQPQHF. V usage is TRBV11-2 and J usage is TRBJ1-5; D unclear. V was pared by 5 bases and J by 6 bases, with 11 bases between. Germline V gene data show CDR1 as SGHAT and CDR2 as FQNNGV. This CDR3 contains 13 residues.

This clonotype was picked up many times. V gene TRBV27 combines with J gene TRBJ2-5, with a weak D call TRBD1 (5 bases). The CDR3 is 16 residues long. Germline V lookup: CDR1 MNHEY, CDR2 SMNVEV (reference sequence). Trimming pared 6 bases from V and 5 bases from J, leaving 22 bases between. The CDR3 is CASSSERRVVRETQYF. The CDR3 DNA is TGTGCCAGCAGCTCTGAACGCAGGGTAGTGCGGGAGACCCAGTACTTC.

This clonotype was seen ten or more times. The rearrangement uses TRBV20-1 and TRBJ2-3; 8 nucleotides line up with TRBD2. The trim removed 0 bases at V and 1 base at J, leaving 9 bases unmatched. The CDR3 runs 17 residues. CDR1 DFQATT and CDR2 SNEGSKA come from the germline V gene (reference sequence). The CDR3 sequence is CSARDLWREERTDTQYF. CDR3 nucleotides: TGCAGTGCTAGAGATCTGTGGCGGGAGGAACGCACAGATACGCAGTATTTT.

The chain combines TRBV5-4 with TRBJ1-1; D remains unclear. Germline CDR1 SGHNT, CDR2 YYREEE (reference sequence). Between the trimmed V and J ends, which lost 4 bases and 6 bases, there was a span of 16 bases. The length of the CDR3 is 14 residues. CDR3 sequence (DNA): TGTGCCAGCAGCCCCGCCGGGAACTACGCTGAAGCTTTCTTT. It yields the protein CASSPAGNYAEAFF.

Many counts were recorded for this clonotype. The CDR3 DNA reads as TGCGCCAGCAGCTTGTTGGGGAACACCGGGGAGCTGTTTTTT. It specifies CASSLLGNTGELFF. The rearrangement joins TRBV5-1 to TRBJ2-2; D is unclear. Per germline, CDR1 SGHRS and CDR2 YFSETQ. Trimming removed 1 base at V and 1 base at J, with 5 bases between. This CDR3 has 14 amino acids.

This clonotype has at least ten counts. The genes are TRBV20-1 and TRBJ2-7; D possibly matches TRBD1 or TRBD2 (5 bases each). The CDR3 runs 11 residues. From germline, CDR1 is DFQATT and CDR2 SNEGSKA (reference sequence). The V end lost 4 bases, the J end lost 6 bases, and 10 bases lay between the germline ends. The CDR3 loop is CSAIRGGEQYF. As DNA, the CDR3 is TGCAGTGCTATCCGTGGGGGCGAGCAGTACTTC.

Concerning this clonotype itself: A much more abundant neighbour one base away suggests this may be a read error. This chain uses TRBV9 with TRBJ2-2, with D unclear. The length of the CDR3 is 13 residues. Between the trimmed V and J ends, which lost 4 bases and 7 bases, there was a span of 11 bases. Looked up from germline, CDR1 is SGDLS and CDR2 is YYNGEE. CDR3 residues: CASSSRPNGELFF. CDR3 in DNA: TGTGCCAGCAGCTCCCGGCCCAACGGGGAGCTGTTTTTT. The variable domain in full, completed from reference TRBV9 and TRBJ2-2, reads DSGVTQTPKHLITATGQRVTLRCSPRSGDLSVYWYQQSLDQGLQFLIQYYNGEERAKGNILERFSAQQFPDLHSELNLSSLELGDSALYFCASSSRPNGELFFGEGSRLTVL.

This clonotype has at least ten counts. V and J are TRBV20-1 and TRBJ2-7, with a weak D call TRBD2 (5 bases). V was pared by 2 bases and J by 0 bases, with 14 bases between. The CDR3 length is 15 residues. Germline CDR1 and CDR2: DFQATT and SNEGSKA (reference sequence). The CDR3 loop is CSARPSRAGSYEQYF. As DNA, the CDR3 is TGCAGTGCTAGACCTAGTAGGGCGGGCTCCTACGAGCAGTACTTC.

This clonotype was seen repeatedly, ten times or more. V usage is TRBV7-8 and J usage is TRBJ2-5; D ambiguous. V was shortened by 1 base and J by 7 bases, with 10 bases between the two germline ends. Per germline, CDR1 SGHVS and CDR2 FQNEAQ. There are 13 residues in the CDR3. CDR3 DNA sequence: TGTGCCAGCAGCTTAGGGGAATTGAGGACCCAGTACTTC. This codes for CASSLGELRTQYF.

This clonotype has a count of ten or more. The CDR3 sequence is CSASEGVSQPQHF. The CDR3 nucleotides read TGCAGTGCTAGTGAGGGGGTGAGTCAGCCCCAGCATTTT. The chain joins TRBV20-1 to TRBJ1-5, with D perhaps matching TRBD1 (6 bases). The CDR3 has 13 amino acids. Trimming removed 3 bases at V and 6 bases at J, with 12 bases between. Germline V gives CDR1 DFQATT, CDR2 SNEGSKA (reference sequence).

To note about this clonotype: A read error may produce the germline difference seen at one junction end. In DNA form, the CDR3 reads TGTGCCAGCAGCCAGTTAGCGGGGGGCGGCACATATACGCAGTATTTC. Protein product: CASSQLAGGGTYTQYF. The chain recombines TRBV3-1 with TRBJ2-3; 10 bases match TRBD2. Germline V gene lookup returns CDR1 LGHDT and CDR2 YNNKEL (reference sequence). The CDR3 has 16 residues.

In this sample, this clonotype turned up many times. CDR3 in amino acids: CASSWDGDPRSPLHF. The CDR3 DNA follows: TGCGCCAGCAGCTGGGACGGGGACCCCCGATCACCCCTCCACTTT. The chain joins TRBV5-1 to TRBJ1-6, with D possibly being TRBD1 (5 bases). The CDR3 totals 15 residues. V lost 3 bases and J lost 10, with 17 bases in between. Germline V CDR1 and CDR2: SGHRS, YFSETQ.

This clonotype was recorded many times. The rearrangement links TRBV12-3 or TRBV12-4 to TRBJ1-5; D call uncertain. V lost 3 bases and J lost 1, with 7 bases in between. CDR3 size: 14 residues. The CDR3 DNA reads as TGTGCCAGCAGTTTTGGGCGGAGCAATCAGCCCCAGCATTTT. Translating gives CASSFGRSNQPQHF.